The 14 T cell receptor beta chains given below trace back to one sample, sequenced in a study of early T cells in non-severe SARS-CoV-2 infection. TCRdb reprocessed the 5' RACE reads with MiXCR, giving one entry per CDR3 protein. Here the sample spans about 32,000 distinct CDR3 sequences, approximately 10% being singletons. The sample consisted of whole blood. Receptors were obtained from an adult who was a healthcare worker with PCR-confirmed SARS-CoV-2 infection or an uninfected control (not recorded which).

This clonotype was counted between two and nine times. The chain carries TRBV2 and TRBJ2-7; 8 bases map to TRBD1. V lost 7 bases, J lost 2 bases, and 7 bases stayed unmatched. The germline gives CDR1 SNHLY, CDR2 FYNNEI. The CDR3 extends over 14 amino acids. This chain's CDR3 is CASNPGQVAYEQYF. CDR3 sequence (DNA): TGTGCCAGCAATCCGGGACAGGTTGCCTACGAGCAGTACTTC.

The chain links TRBV6-2 or TRBV6-3 to TRBJ1-1; perhaps TRBD1 as D (6 bases). Germline V CDR1 and CDR2: MNHEY, SVGEGT. V lost 8 bases and J 1 base, leaving 14 bases between the germline ends. The CDR3 loop spans 14 amino acids. CDR3: CASLSRGGNTEAFF. In nucleotides, the CDR3 is TGTGCCAGCCTTTCCAGGGGAGGGAACACTGAAGCTTTCTTT.

This clonotype showed up many times. The chain recombines TRBV19 with TRBJ2-4, with D unresolved. The CDR3 is 16 residues long. Deletions cut 5 bases from V and 0 bases from J, with 14 bases between. From germline, CDR1 is LNHDA and CDR2 SQIVND (reference sequence). The CDR3 DNA is TGTGCCAGTAGTTTGTTCGCGGAAGGAGCCAAAAACATTCAGTACTTC. Translating gives CASSLFAEGAKNIQYF.

Note on this clonotype: One base away lies a much larger clone, so this may be a sequencing read error. The chain employs TRBV2 and TRBJ2-2; a possible D gene is TRBD2 (5 bases). CDR1 is SNHLY, CDR2 FYNNEI, per germline. CDR3 length equals 13 residues. CDR3 coding DNA: TGTGCCAGCAGTGAGATGATTGCCGGGGAGCCGTTTTTT. It encodes CASSEMIAGEPFF.

This clonotype was detected many times. The chain recombines TRBV7-2 with TRBJ1-2; D is uncertain. The CDR3 is 12 amino acids. Germline CDR1 reads SGHTA; CDR2 reads FQGNSA. V was shortened by 5 bases and J by 7 bases, with 11 bases between the two germline ends. CDR3 DNA: TGTGCCAGCAGCCCGAGGCGAGGTGGCTACACCTTC. Encoded protein: CASSPRRGGYTF.

This clonotype was seen many times. The chain joins TRBV6-5 to TRBJ1-1; TRBD1 aligns across 10 bases. V trimming: 7 bases; J trimming: 0 bases; junction bases outside the gene matches: 2. The CDR3 consists of 14 residues. Germline-derived CDR1 and CDR2 are MNHEY and SVGAGI. The CDR3 DNA reads as TGTGCCAGCACCGGACAGGGGGTGAACACTGAAGCTTTCTTT. Encoded protein: CASTGQGVNTEAFF.

This clonotype showed up many times. J is TRBJ2-5 and V is TRBV4-3; 10 nucleotides match TRBD2. CDR1 is LGHNA, CDR2 YSLEER, per germline. V shed 0 bases, J shed 3 bases, and the junction held 1 base outside the gene matches. The CDR3 consists of 15 residues. This chain's CDR3 is CASSQDGLAEETQYF. CDR3 DNA sequence: TGCGCCAGCAGCCAAGATGGACTAGCGGAAGAGACCCAGTACTTC.

This chain uses TRBV29-1 with TRBJ2-7; 8 bases fit TRBD1. CDR1 and CDR2 from the germline V gene are SQVTM and ANQGSEA. This CDR3 comprises 12 residues. V gave up 7 bases and J gave up 5 bases; unmatched junction bases: 7. For the CDR3, the DNA is TGCAGCGCCGGGCTGACAGGGGACGAGCAGTACTTC. It yields the protein CSAGLTGDEQYF.

Many counts were recorded for this clonotype. This sequence joins TRBV28 and TRBJ2-7; D possibly corresponds to TRBD1 (6 bases). The V gene lost 8 bases and the J gene lost 2 bases, with 10 bases spanning the gap. This CDR3 has 12 amino acids. Germline V gene sequence: CDR1 MDHEN, CDR2 SYDVKM. The CDR3 region has the DNA TGTGCCAGCCGAGGGGACACCTACGAGCAGTACTTC. Its protein product is CASRGDTYEQYF.

This clonotype was seen a few times. V usage is TRBV13 and J usage is TRBJ1-2; D possibly corresponds to TRBD1 (6 bases). Trimming shortened V by 5 bases and J by 8 bases, and 15 bases separated the two germline ends. In germline, CDR1 is PRHDT, CDR2 FYEKMQ (reference sequence). CDR3 size: 13 residues. CDR3 protein: CASSPTGTPGYTF. In DNA, the CDR3 is TGTGCCAGCAGCCCGACCGGGACACCGGGCTACACCTTC.

For this clonotype: At one end, the junction sequence differs from germline, possibly due to a read error. J is TRBJ1-6 and V is TRBV9; 7 nucleotides line up with TRBD1. CDR3 length equals 13 residues. From germline, CDR1 is SGDLS and CDR2 YYNGEE. The CDR3 loop is CVSGEGQNSPLHF. CDR3 sequence (DNA): TGTGTCAGCGGGGAGGGACAGAATTCACCCCTCCACTTT.

This clonotype was counted at least ten times. This rearrangement joins TRBV29-1 to TRBJ1-4; TRBD1 aligns across 9 bases. Germline CDR1 is SQVTM and CDR2 is ANQGSEA. Trimming removed 8 bases from V and 8 bases from J; junction bases left unmatched: 30. This CDR3 contains 20 residues. CDR3 in DNA: TGCAGCCCGCGGCGAGGGAACAGGGGGCGATGGGGAAGTAGCGGCGAAAAACTGTTTTTT. Amino acid sequence: CSPRRGNRGRWGSSGEKLFF.

This clonotype came up many times. CDR3 loop: CASSRDSVNTGELFF. DNA of the CDR3: TGTGCCAGCAGCAGGGACAGCGTGAACACCGGGGAGCTGTTTTTT. The V and J genes are TRBV5-5 and TRBJ2-2, with 7 bases lining up with TRBD1. This CDR3 is 15 amino acids long. Germline V gene data show CDR1 as SGHKS and CDR2 as YYEKEE (reference sequence). V lost 4 bases to trimming and J lost 1 base; unmatched junction nucleotides: 4.

The V and J genes are TRBV11-2 and TRBJ2-7; 10 bases are shared with TRBD2. The CDR3 spans 16 residues. Trimming took 6 bases from V and 3 from J; bases not matched to a gene: 11. The germline V gene encodes CDR1 SGHAT and CDR2 FQNNGV. CDR3 residues: CASRKGLAGDYYEQYF. CDR3 nucleotides: TGTGCCAGCAGGAAGGGTCTAGCGGGGGATTACTACGAGCAGTACTTC.